One sample yielded the 5 T cell receptor beta chains listed below, sequenced in a study of T cell responses to AZD1222 COVID-19 vaccine. Assay used: immunoSEQ multiplex PCR; TCRdb lists only in-frame clones, some missing. The table has around 140,000 clones, 75% to 95% seen once. Sequencing used peripheral blood, obtained on day 0 of AZD1222 vaccination. These receptor sequences come from an adult in good health.

The chain has TRBV7-2 and TRBJ1-1, with D perhaps TRBD1 (5 bases). The CDR3 length is 16 residues. Per germline, CDR1 SGHTA and CDR2 FQGNSA. Trimming left V 1 base short and J 4 bases short, with 16 bases between. CDR3: CASSLGGDPRFTEAFF. The DNA for the CDR3 is TGTGCCAGCAGCTTAGGTGGGGACCCGCGGTTCACTGAAGCTTTCTTT.

The chain joins TRBV19 to TRBJ1-5; weak D call: TRBD1 (6 bases). Germline CDR1 reads LNHDA; CDR2 reads SQIVND (reference sequence). Trimming cost V 6 bases and J 5 bases, with 20 bases left between them. The length of the CDR3 is 16 residues. The CDR3 protein is CASRSPGHAIDQPQHF. The CDR3 DNA reads as TGTGCCAGTAGATCACCGGGACATGCTATTGATCAGCCCCAGCATTTT.

The gene calls are TRBV7-9 and TRBJ2-5, with D unresolved. CDR3 size: 14 residues. Trimming removed 2 bases at V and 2 bases at J, with 9 bases between. The germline gives CDR1 SEHNR, CDR2 FQNEAQ (reference sequence). DNA for the CDR3: TGTGCCAGCAGCTTATATATCGAGCAAGAGACCCAGTACTTC. It encodes CASSLYIEQETQYF. The full variable domain, completed using reference TRBV7-9 and TRBJ2-5, is DTGVSQNPRHKITKRGQNVTFRCDPISEHNRLYWYRQTLGQGPEFLTYFQNEAQLEKSRLLSDRFSAERPKGSFSTLEIQRTEQGDSAMYLCASSLYIEQETQYFGPGTRLLVL.

The chain links TRBV28 to TRBJ1-1, with D hard to call. This CDR3 is 14 amino acids long. Trimming removed 3 bases from V and 2 bases from J, with 10 bases in between. Germline V CDR1 and CDR2: MDHEN, SYDVKM. The CDR3 here is CASSLIALNTEAFF. CDR3 nucleotide sequence: TGTGCCAGCAGTTTGATAGCGTTAAACACTGAAGCTTTCTTT.

The chain employs TRBV12-3 or TRBV12-4 and TRBJ1-2; tentative D call: TRBD1 (5 bases). Trimming cost V 6 bases and J 7 bases, with 12 bases left between them. This CDR3 is 12 amino acids long. CDR3 nucleotide sequence: TGTGCCAGCAGCCGTGCGGGGGGTGGCTACACCTTC. This encodes CASSRAGGGYTF.